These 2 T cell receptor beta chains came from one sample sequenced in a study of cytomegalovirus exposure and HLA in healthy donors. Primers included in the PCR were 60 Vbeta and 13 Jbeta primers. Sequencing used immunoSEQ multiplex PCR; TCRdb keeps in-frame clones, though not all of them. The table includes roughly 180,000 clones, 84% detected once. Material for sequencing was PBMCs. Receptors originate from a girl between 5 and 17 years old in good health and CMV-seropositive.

The CDR3 protein is CASSRGNTEAFF. The CDR3 DNA reads TGTGCCAGCAGCCGAGGGAACACTGAAGCTTTCTTT. V usage is TRBV7-6 and J usage is TRBJ1-1, with D uncertain. V was pared by 5 bases and J by 1 base, with 5 bases between. The germline V gene encodes CDR1 SGHVS and CDR2 FNYEAQ. The CDR3 extends over 12 amino acids. The whole variable domain, remainder taken from reference TRBV7-6 and TRBJ1-1, is GAGVSQSPRYKVTKRGQDVALRCDPISGHVSLYWYRQALGQGPEFLTYFNYEAQQDKSGLPNDRFSAERPEGSISTLTIQRTEQRDSAMYRCASSRGNTEAFFGQGTRLTVV.

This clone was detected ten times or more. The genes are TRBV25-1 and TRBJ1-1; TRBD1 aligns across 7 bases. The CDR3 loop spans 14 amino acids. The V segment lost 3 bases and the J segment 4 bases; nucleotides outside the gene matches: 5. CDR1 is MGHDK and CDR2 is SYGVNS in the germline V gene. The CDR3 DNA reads TGTGCCAGCAGTGACAGACAGGGTATCACTGAAGCTTTCTTT. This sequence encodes CASSDRQGITEAFF.